This TCR beta chain was captured by sequencing in a study of regulatory T cells in long-lasting Graves disease. Study-wide findings and caveats: Thyroid tissue went unexamined; only peripheral blood was analyzed. Favored gene segments in persistent disease were TRBV28, TRBJ1-2 and TRBJ2-5.

This CDR3 is built from 13 residues. Germline CDR1 SGHRS, CDR2 YFSETQ. Time point denoted: newly diagnosed GD, antithyroid drugs for less than 3 months. The authors made the TCR library using RNA they extracted from PBMCs. The patients were drawn from one endocrinology department in Xi'an, China. Building the TCR beta libraries relied on iRepertoire HTBI primers, and CDR3 regions underwent Arm-PCR. TCRdb independently ran MiXCR on the multiplex PCR reads; one entry per CDR3 protein. In the table there are roughly 420,000 distinct CDR3 sequences, around 13% of which are singletons. The sample holds many counts of this clonotype. Antigen specificity is unknown. An end of the junction differs from the germline gene, which may be a read error. This same sample was also taken into another study, of T cells in Graves' hyperthyroidism and ophthalmopathy.

The rearrangement uses TRBV5-1 and TRBJ2-2; D is perhaps TRBD1 (6 bases). The source of this sequence is a woman in her forties or fifties with Graves disease. Sequencing used peripheral blood mononuclear cells (PBMCs), obtained at new diagnosis, from a patient treated with antithyroid drugs. The CDR3 is CASSPQGTGELFF. CDR3 nucleotide sequence: TGTGCCAGCAGCCCACAGGGAACCGGGGAGCTGTTTTTT.